A selection of T cell receptor beta chains follows, all from one sample in a study of beta chain features in type 1 diabetes. Repertoires were generated with immunoSEQ multiplex PCR, while TCRdb's copy carries only in-frame clones and drops some. The sample comprises around 400,000 clones, 10% to 15% of which are singletons, and about 0.018% rests with the top ten. The sequencing input was naive CD4+ T cells from blood. The receptor set was obtained from a man younger than 35 in good health. CDR3s leave out the opening cysteine and the closing phenylalanine or tryptophan. Each record gives: CDR3 protein, V gene, J gene.

ASSLAVSGGGLYEQY,TRBV7-2,TRBJ2-7
ASSYSFSTEAF,TRBV6-5,TRBJ1-1
AISNRGLGNQPQH,TRBV10-3,TRBJ1-5
ASSPENYNQPQH,TRBV18,TRBJ1-5
ASSLDTKNIQY,TRBV7-2,TRBJ2-4
ASSLDRNNEQF,TRBV7-3,TRBJ2-1
ASKVDGRGYEQY,TRBV25-1,TRBJ2-7
ASSLGGEQF,TRBV7-8,TRBJ2-1
ASSQATRRDSKETQY,TRBV4-1,TRBJ2-5
SVGHPGQGGTGELF,TRBV29-1,TRBJ2-2
ASSIQFPYEQY,TRBV19,TRBJ2-7
ASSFLTGAGYGYT,TRBV7-9,TRBJ1-2
ASSYTGGGAGETQY,TRBV6-6,TRBJ2-5
SGAGLAGYNEQF,TRBV29-1,TRBJ2-1